This T cell receptor beta chain stems from a study of OX40 agonist ivuxolimab in advanced cancers. Some background on the complete study: Ivuxolimab, which targeted the costimulatory receptor OX40 (CD134), was an agonistic, fully human IgG2 monoclonal antibody. The paper describes the monotherapy dose-escalation part (N of about 47 patients) of the phase I trial of ivuxolimab. Peripheral TCRbeta sequencing aimed to test whether ivuxolimab altered TCR sequence diversity and caused clonal T-cell expansion. Partial responses occurred in three dose-escalation patients, of whom one had hepatocellular carcinoma and two had cutaneous melanoma. Intravenous ivuxolimab was administered to patients every 2 weeks at six dose levels: 0.01, 0.1, 0.3, 1.5, 3 and 10 mg/kg. Of the roughly 50 dose-escalation patients, hepatocellular carcinoma was present in about 20, melanoma in about 15, renal cell carcinoma in 9 and head and neck cancer in 9. Patients were allowed to have had prior anti-PD-1, anti-PD-L1 or anti-CTLA-4 therapy, and roughly 40% of the dose-escalation patients had been treated with checkpoint inhibitors. In the dose-escalation cohort, around 80% of patients were male, and the mean age was approximately 60 years with a range of about 20 to 80. General conclusions and limits of the study: After ivuxolimab, expanded clones were on average more numerous among CD8+ T cells than among CD4+ T cells. Antigen specificity was not determined for the clonally expanded peripheral T cells. In the 0.1-3.0 mg/kg groups, partial responders were among the patients with the lowest normalized peripheral clonal expansion, particularly in CD8+ T cells. Low levels of normalized T-cell clonal expansion were also shown by some nonresponding patients. At doses of 0.1 to 3.0 mg/kg, clonal expansion of both CD4+ and CD8+ blood T cells was observed from baseline to week 6.

For sequencing of the TCRbeta CDR3 region, genomic DNA was extracted from the sorted cells. The immunoSEQ Assay was used for sequencing of TCRbeta CDR3 regions. The clones in this table, taken by TCRdb from immuneACCESS, are in-frame only. Not every clone is retained; where verified, under half of the shortfall comes from an unresolved V gene, and the cause of the rest is unknown. Within this sample are under 20,000 clones, with 75% to 90% of them counted one time only. The ten biggest clones cover 30% to 35% of the sample. The trial excluded patients who had a history of autoimmune disease or were on systemic immunosuppression. Peripheral blood for TCR sequencing was collected from all dose cohorts at baseline, on cycle 4 day 1, and on cycle 7 day 1. Samples came from an open-label, multicenter, first-in-human phase I dose-escalation trial of ivuxolimab. The trial enrolled adults with locally advanced or metastatic head and neck squamous cell, hepatocellular, melanoma or renal cell carcinoma. Before TCR sequencing, CD4+ T cells and CD8+ T cells were sorted from peripheral blood as separate populations.

This clone has only one observation. Its target antigen remains unknown. Per-base quality was not reported, and no clone a single base away is much larger than it. From the cysteine through the phenylalanine, the CDR3 covers 15 amino acids. Only the CDR3 region is kept as DNA, spanning 45 bases read in frame from base 1. As encoded in the germline V gene (reference sequence), CDR1 is MNHNY while CDR2 is SVGAGI. Trimming accounts for 11 bases at V and 4 bases at J, while the number of junction bases matched to no gene is 12. This receptor was identified in an adult with an advanced solid tumor such as melanoma, head and neck, liver or kidney cancer. The source was CD4+ or CD8+ T cells sorted from blood, collected in a trial of the OX40 agonist ivuxolimab. The chain is made from TRBV6-6 and TRBJ1-1, with 11 middle bases fitting TRBD1. The DNA sequence is TGTGCCTGCACCGGACAGGGGGCATCACTCACTGAAGCTTTCTTT. Translated, this gives CACTGQGASLTEAFF.